Listed here are 13 T cell receptor beta chains from one sample, sequenced in a study of T cells in Graves' hyperthyroidism and ophthalmopathy. Amplified TCR beta CDR3 regions came from RNA transcripts. First-round RT-PCR with HTBI primers amplified the TCR CDR3 region. TCRdb reanalysed the multiplex PCR reads using MiXCR and keeps one entry per CDR3 protein. The sample carries approximately 400,000 distinct CDR3 sequences, about 14% recorded once. What was sequenced was blood. The receptors here all came from a man aged 25 to 40 with Graves' hyperthyroidism that later progressed to Graves' ophthalmopathy.

A remark on this clonotype: A much larger clone sits a single nucleotide away, making a read error possible. The CDR3 spells CASGQTGAYGHTF. Written as DNA, the CDR3 is TGTGCCAGCGGGCAGACAGGGGCCTATGGCCACACCTTC. The J gene is TRBJ1-2, the V gene TRBV12-3 or TRBV12-4; 8 positions match TRBD1. The CDR3 has 13 amino acids.

The V gene is TRBV14, the J gene TRBJ2-1; D not certain. The CDR3 contains 12 residues. Germline V lookup: CDR1 SGHDN, CDR2 FVKESK. V was cut by 2 bases and J by 8 bases, with 7 bases left in between. CDR3 coding DNA: TGTGCCAGCAGCCAATCTTTCCATGAGCAGTTCTTC. This encodes CASSQSFHEQFF.

The chain joins TRBV4-2 to TRBJ2-3, with 9 nucleotides matching TRBD2. The CDR3 runs 15 residues. Germline trimming cut 5 bases from V and 1 base from J; bases unmatched to any gene: 4. The germline V gene has CDR1 LGHNA and CDR2 YNFKEQ. The CDR3 is CASSGGLAGTDTQYF. CDR3 DNA sequence: TGTGCCAGCAGCGGGGGACTAGCTGGCACAGATACGCAGTATTTT.

This clonotype was found a few times. The rearrangement links TRBV9 to TRBJ2-1; TRBD2 matches 8 bases. Germline V gene data show CDR1 as SGDLS and CDR2 as YYNGEE. The CDR3 covers 14 residues. V was clipped by 2 bases and J by 4 bases; unmatched bases: 2. The CDR3 sequence: CASSVTSVYNEQFF. The CDR3 nucleotides are TGTGCCAGCAGCGTGACTAGCGTATACAATGAGCAGTTCTTC.

This clonotype has ten or more counts. The chain joins TRBV30 to TRBJ1-1; D remains ambiguous. The CDR3 consists of 13 residues. Germline loops: CDR1 GTSNPN, CDR2 SVGIG (reference sequence). V lost 2 bases to trimming and J lost 1 base, with 8 bases between them. CDR3 DNA: TGTGCCTGGAGTAAGGGAACGAACACTGAAGCTTTCTTT. This encodes CAWSKGTNTEAFF.

V is TRBV3-1 and J is TRBJ2-7, with TRBD1 matching over 7 bases. V lost 3 bases to trimming and J lost 3 bases; unmatched junction nucleotides: 8. The CDR3 consists of 15 residues. Germline CDR1 and CDR2: LGHDT and YNNKEL (reference sequence). This CDR3 reads CASSHLGQAVYEQYF. The CDR3 DNA reads as TGTGCCAGCAGCCATTTAGGACAGGCCGTCTACGAGCAGTACTTC.

For the CDR3, the DNA is TGCAGTGCCCCGCCGGGGGGCTTGGAAGATACGCAGTATTTT. Protein: CSAPPGGLEDTQYF. This sequence joins TRBV20-1 and TRBJ2-3; weak D call: TRBD2 (7 bases). V was trimmed by 6 bases and J by 5 bases, leaving 18 bases between them. Germline-derived CDR1 and CDR2 are DFQATT and SNEGSKA (reference sequence). The CDR3 loop spans 14 amino acids.

This clonotype was counted only a few times. A much bigger clone sits one base away, suggesting this may be a read error. No conserved phenylalanine or tryptophan ends this CDR3, so it is likely a read error. V gene TRBV7-9 combines with J gene TRBJ2-7; possibly TRBD1 for D (5 bases). The CDR3 has 13 amino acids. Germline-derived CDR1 and CDR2 are SEHNR and FQNEAQ (reference sequence). The V end lost 8 bases, the J end lost 3 bases, and 14 bases lay between the germline ends. CDR3 DNA sequence: TGTGCCAGCTCCCCGACAGTTCTCTACGAGCAGTACCTC. Protein: CASSPTVLYEQYL.

This clonotype was observed a handful of times. This sequence joins TRBV20-1 and TRBJ1-2, with D hard to call. Germline CDR1 is DFQATT and CDR2 is SNEGSKA (reference sequence). The CDR3 is made up of 14 amino acids. V shed 1 base and J shed 5 bases, with 14 bases lying between them. CDR3 DNA sequence: TGCAGTGCTAGAGGCACGAGGACGGCTTATGGCTACACCTTC. This codes for CSARGTRTAYGYTF.

Ten or more counts support this clonotype. The gene calls are TRBV2 and TRBJ1-1, with D unclear. Per the germline V gene, CDR1 is SNHLY and CDR2 is FYNNEI. The V gene lost 7 bases and the J gene lost 5 bases, with 14 bases spanning the gap. This CDR3 contains 13 residues. CDR3 protein: CASTPGSATEAFF. CDR3 coding DNA: TGTGCCAGCACCCCGGGGAGTGCGACTGAAGCTTTCTTT.

This clonotype was detected ten times or more. The chain recombines TRBV7-9 with TRBJ2-2; 9 bases map to TRBD1. The CDR3 covers 16 residues. V shed 4 bases, J shed 0 bases, and the junction held 3 bases outside the gene matches. CDR1 and CDR2 from the germline V gene are SEHNR and FQNEAQ (reference sequence). CDR3 amino acids: CASSSRTGANTGELFF. CDR3 in DNA: TGTGCCAGCAGCTCGCGGACAGGGGCGAACACCGGGGAGCTGTTTTTT.

The V call is TRBV24-1, the J call TRBJ1-2, with unresolved D. CDR1 and CDR2 from the germline V gene are KGHDR and SFDVKD. The CDR3 runs to 11 residues. The germline V and J ends were trimmed by 5 bases and 7 bases, with 7 bases remaining between them. The CDR3 nucleotides are TGTGCCACCAGTGTTGGGAGTGGCTACACCTTC. Amino acid sequence: CATSVGSGYTF.

The CDR3 nucleotides are TGTGCCGTCCGGACAGCTGCCTACGAGCAGTACTTC. Its protein is CAVRTAAYEQYF. The chain carries TRBV6-2 or TRBV6-3 and TRBJ2-7; a possible D gene is TRBD1 (6 bases). Germline-derived CDR1 and CDR2 are MNHEY and SVGEGT. The CDR3 length is 12 residues. The V end was cut by 11 bases, the J end by 2 bases, with 13 bases between.